This TCR beta chain was sequenced for a study of blood T cell repertoires in COVID-19. Sequencing was performed with immunoSEQ multiplex PCR; in TCRdb, only in-frame clones are kept and a portion is missing. The profile shows 200,000 to 300,000 clones, about 79% of them singletons. The ends lost 4 bases at V and 3 bases at J; junction bases unmatched: 8. CDR1 is MNHEY, CDR2 SMNVEV, per germline (reference sequence). The CDR3 runs 17 residues. A single count supports this clone. The source of this sequence is an elderly man with acute or convalescent COVID-19. Sequencing was performed on peripheral blood. V usage is TRBV27 and J usage is TRBJ2-2; 10 bases map to TRBD2. DNA for the CDR3: TGTGCCAGCAGTTCAAAGAAAACTAGCGGGGACACCGGGGAGCTGTTTTTT. This sequence encodes CASSSKKTSGDTGELFF.